This T cell receptor beta chain was recovered during a study of Graves' ophthalmopathy and Graves' hyperthyroidism. The study's findings and limits: A 13-signature model separated ophthalmopathy from stable hyperthyroidism, reaching about 88% sensitivity and approximately 81% specificity cross-validated.

V lost 3 bases to trimming and J lost 7 bases, with 3 bases between them. CDR1 and CDR2 (germline): SNHLY, FYNNEI. This CDR3 region has 11 residues. Amplification of the TCR beta CDR3 regions used RNA transcripts (as template). RT-PCR was first run with HTBI primers, then multiplex PCR in a second round. TCRdb called the multiplex PCR reads again in MiXCR, with one record for every CDR3 protein. The table shows over a million distinct CDR3 sequences, with about two fifths occurring only once. Ten or more counts support this clonotype. What it recognizes is unknown. The chain links TRBV2 to TRBJ2-2; D remains ambiguous. Sequences were obtained from peripheral blood or thyroid tissue (not recorded which). This sequence was found in an adult man with Graves' hyperthyroidism. The CDR3 nucleotides read TGTGCCAGCAGTGAGAACGGGGAGCTGTTTTTT. Translation gives CASSENGELFF.